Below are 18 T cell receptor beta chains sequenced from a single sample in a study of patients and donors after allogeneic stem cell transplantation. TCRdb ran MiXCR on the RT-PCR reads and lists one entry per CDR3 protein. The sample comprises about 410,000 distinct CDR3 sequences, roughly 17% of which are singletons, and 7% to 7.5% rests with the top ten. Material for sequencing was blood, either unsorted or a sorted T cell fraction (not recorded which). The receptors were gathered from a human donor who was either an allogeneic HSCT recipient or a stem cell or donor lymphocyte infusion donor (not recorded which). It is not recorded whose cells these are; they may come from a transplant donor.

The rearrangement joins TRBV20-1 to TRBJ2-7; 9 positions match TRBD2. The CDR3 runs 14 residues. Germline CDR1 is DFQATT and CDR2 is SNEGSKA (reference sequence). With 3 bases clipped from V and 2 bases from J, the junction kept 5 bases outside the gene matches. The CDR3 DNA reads TGCAGTGCTAGTAGCGGGAGCCCTACCTACGAGCAGTACTTC. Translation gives CSASSGSPTYEQYF.

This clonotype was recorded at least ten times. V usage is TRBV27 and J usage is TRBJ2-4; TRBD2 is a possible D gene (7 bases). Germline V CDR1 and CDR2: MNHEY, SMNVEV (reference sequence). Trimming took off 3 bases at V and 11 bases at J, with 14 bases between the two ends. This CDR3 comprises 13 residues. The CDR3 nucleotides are TGTGCCAGCAGTTTGAGGAGGGGGGGATTTCAGTACTTC. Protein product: CASSLRRGGFQYF.

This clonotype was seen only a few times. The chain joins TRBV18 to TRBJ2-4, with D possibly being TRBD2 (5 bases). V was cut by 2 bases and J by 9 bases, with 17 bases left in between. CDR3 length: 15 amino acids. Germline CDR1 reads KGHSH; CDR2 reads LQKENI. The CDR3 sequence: CASSPGRGRESIQYF. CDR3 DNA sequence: TGTGCCAGCTCACCAGGGAGAGGGAGAGAAAGCATTCAGTACTTC.

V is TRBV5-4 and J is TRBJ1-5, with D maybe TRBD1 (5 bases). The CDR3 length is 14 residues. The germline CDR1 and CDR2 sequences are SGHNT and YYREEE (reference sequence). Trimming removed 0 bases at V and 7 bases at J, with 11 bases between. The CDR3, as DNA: TGTGCCAGCAGCTTGGCAGGGTCTGGGCAGCCCCAGCATTTT. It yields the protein CASSLAGSGQPQHF.

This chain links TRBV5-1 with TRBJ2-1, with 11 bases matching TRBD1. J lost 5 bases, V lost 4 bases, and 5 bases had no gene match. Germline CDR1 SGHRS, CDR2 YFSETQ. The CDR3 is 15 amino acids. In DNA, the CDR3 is TGCGCCAGCAGCGTCCGGGACAGGGGGAACAATGAGCAGTTCTTC. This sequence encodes CASSVRDRGNNEQFF.

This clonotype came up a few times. Here the CDR3 reads CASRGWSSGNTIYF. The CDR3, as DNA: TGTGCCAGCCGGGGGTGGAGCTCTGGAAACACCATATATTTT. The chain employs TRBV12-3 or TRBV12-4 and TRBJ1-3; weak D call: TRBD1 (5 bases). V lost 8 bases and J 0 bases, leaving 11 bases between the germline ends. The CDR3 consists of 14 residues.

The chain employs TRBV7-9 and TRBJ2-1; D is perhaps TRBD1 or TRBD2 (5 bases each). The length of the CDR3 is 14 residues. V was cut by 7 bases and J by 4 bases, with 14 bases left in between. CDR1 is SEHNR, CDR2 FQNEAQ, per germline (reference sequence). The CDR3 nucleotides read TGTGCCAGCACCTTCCGGGACCGGTACAATGAGCAGTTCTTC. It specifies CASTFRDRYNEQFF.

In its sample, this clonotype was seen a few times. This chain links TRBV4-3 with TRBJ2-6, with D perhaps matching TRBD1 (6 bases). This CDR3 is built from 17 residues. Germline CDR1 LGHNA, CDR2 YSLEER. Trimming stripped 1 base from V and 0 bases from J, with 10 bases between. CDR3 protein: CASSQGGQSSGANVLTF. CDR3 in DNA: TGCGCCAGCAGCCAAGGTGGACAGAGCTCTGGGGCCAACGTCCTGACTTTC.

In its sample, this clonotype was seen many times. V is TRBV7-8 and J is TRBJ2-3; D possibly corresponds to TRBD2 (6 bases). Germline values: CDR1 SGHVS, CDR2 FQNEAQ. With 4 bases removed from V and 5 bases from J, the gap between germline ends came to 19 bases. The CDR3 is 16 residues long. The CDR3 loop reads CASSSIAVPARDTQYF. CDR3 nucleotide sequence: TGTGCCAGCAGCTCCATAGCGGTTCCCGCGAGAGATACGCAGTATTTT.

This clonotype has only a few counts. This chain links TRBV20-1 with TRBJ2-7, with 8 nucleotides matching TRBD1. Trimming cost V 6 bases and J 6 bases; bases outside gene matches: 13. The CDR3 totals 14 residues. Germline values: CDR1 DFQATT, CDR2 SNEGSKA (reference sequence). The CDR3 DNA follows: TGCAGTGCACACGCCGGACAGGGTCCACCCGAGCAGTACTTC. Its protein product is CSAHAGQGPPEQYF.

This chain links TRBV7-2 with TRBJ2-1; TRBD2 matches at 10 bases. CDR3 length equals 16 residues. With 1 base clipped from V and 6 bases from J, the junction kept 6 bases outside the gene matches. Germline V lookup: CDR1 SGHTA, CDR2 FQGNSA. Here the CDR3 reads CASSLGSGRATNEQFF. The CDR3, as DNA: TGTGCCAGCAGCTTAGGAAGCGGGAGGGCAACCAATGAGCAGTTCTTC.

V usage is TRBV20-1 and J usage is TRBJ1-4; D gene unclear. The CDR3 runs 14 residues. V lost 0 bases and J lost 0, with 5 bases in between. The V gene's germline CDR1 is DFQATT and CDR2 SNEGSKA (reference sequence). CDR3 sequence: CSARDLATNEKLFF. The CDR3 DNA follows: TGCAGTGCTAGAGATCTGGCAACTAATGAAAAACTGTTTTTT.

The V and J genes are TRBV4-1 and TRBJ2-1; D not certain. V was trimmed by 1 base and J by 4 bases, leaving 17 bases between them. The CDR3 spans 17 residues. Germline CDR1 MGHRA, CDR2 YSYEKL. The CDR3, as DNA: TGCGCCAGCAGCCAAGGAAAAGAGGTGGGCCGGTACAATGAGCAGTTCTTC. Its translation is CASSQGKEVGRYNEQFF.

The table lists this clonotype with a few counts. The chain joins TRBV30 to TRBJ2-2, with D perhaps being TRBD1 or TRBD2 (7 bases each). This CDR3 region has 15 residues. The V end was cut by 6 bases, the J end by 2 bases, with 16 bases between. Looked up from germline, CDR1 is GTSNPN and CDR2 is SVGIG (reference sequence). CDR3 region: CACLGRGLNTGELFF. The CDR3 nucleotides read TGTGCCTGCTTGGGGAGGGGGCTAAACACCGGGGAGCTGTTTTTT.

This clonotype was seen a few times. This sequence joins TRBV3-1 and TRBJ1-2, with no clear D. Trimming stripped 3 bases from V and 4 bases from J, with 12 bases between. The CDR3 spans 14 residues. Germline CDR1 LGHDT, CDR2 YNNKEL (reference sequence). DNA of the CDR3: TGTGCCAGCAGCCAGGGCTCGCGGACCTATGGCTACACCTTC. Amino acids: CASSQGSRTYGYTF. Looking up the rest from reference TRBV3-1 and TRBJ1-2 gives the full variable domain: DTAVSQTPKYLVTQMGNDKSIKCEQNLGHDTMYWYKQDSKKFLKIMFSYNNKELIINETVPNRFSPKSPDKAHLNLHINSLELGDSAVYFCASSQGSRTYGYTFGSGTRLTVV.

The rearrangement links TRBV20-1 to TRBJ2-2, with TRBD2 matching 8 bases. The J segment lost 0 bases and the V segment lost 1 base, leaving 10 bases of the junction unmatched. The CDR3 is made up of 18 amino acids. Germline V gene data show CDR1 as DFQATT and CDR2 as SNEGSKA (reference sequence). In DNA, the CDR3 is TGCAGTGCTAGAGCGGGAACTAGCGGACACACGAACACCGGGGAGCTGTTTTTT. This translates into CSARAGTSGHTNTGELFF.

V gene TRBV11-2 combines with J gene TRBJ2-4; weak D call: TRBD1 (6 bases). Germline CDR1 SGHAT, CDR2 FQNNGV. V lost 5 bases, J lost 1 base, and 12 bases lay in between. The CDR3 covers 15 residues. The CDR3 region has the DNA TGTGCCAGCAGCCAAGACAGGATGGCCAAAAACATTCAGTACTTC. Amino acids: CASSQDRMAKNIQYF.

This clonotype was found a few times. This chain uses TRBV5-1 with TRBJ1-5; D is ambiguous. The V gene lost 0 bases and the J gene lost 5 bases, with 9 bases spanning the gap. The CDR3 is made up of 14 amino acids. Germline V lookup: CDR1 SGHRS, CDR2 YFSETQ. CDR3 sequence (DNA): TGCGCCAGCAGCTTGGATGGCGGTGATCAGCCCCAGCATTTT. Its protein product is CASSLDGGDQPQHF. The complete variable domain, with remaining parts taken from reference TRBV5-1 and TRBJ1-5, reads KAGVTQTPRYLIKTRGQQVTLSCSPISGHRSVSWYQQTPGQGLQFLFEYFSETQRNKGNFPGRFSGRQFSNSRSEMNVSTLELGDSALYLCASSLDGGDQPQHFGDGTRLSIL.